This TCR beta chain was documented in a study of T-cell memory formation after mild COVID-19. The CDR3 totals 15 residues. J gave up 1 base and V 2 bases, and 3 bases lay outside the gene matches. Per the germline V gene, CDR1 is SEHNR and CDR2 is FQNEAQ (reference sequence). In TCRdb, the 5' RACE reads were re-called with MiXCR into one record per CDR3 protein. The repertoire holds about 400,000 distinct CDR3 sequences, with roughly an eighth as singletons. Overall study findings and caveats: The finding that pre-infection memory included some responding clones suggested that cross-reactive memory joined. Second-wave clones peaking on day 37 lacked confirmed SARS-CoV-2 specificity.

This clonotype was observed many times. Its target is unknown. V gene TRBV7-9 combines with J gene TRBJ1-1; 8 nucleotides align to TRBD1. The clonotype originates from a man younger than 35 who had mild COVID-19 (a few samples of this study predate the infection). Cell type and time point are not known. The sample taken for sequencing was PBMCs or a T cell subset sorted from them (not recorded which). CDR3 DNA sequence: TGTGCCAGCAGCTTACGAGGACAGGGGAACACTGAAGCTTTCTTT. It specifies CASSLRGQGNTEAFF. Full variable domain (outside the CDR3, taken from reference TRBV7-9 and TRBJ1-1): DTGVSQNPRHKITKRGQNVTFRCDPISEHNRLYWYRQTLGQGPEFLTYFQNEAQLEKSRLLSDRFSAERPKGSFSTLEIQRTEQGDSAMYLCASSLRGQGNTEAFFGQGTRLTVV.